These 29 T cell receptor beta chains originate from one sample sequenced in a study of blood T cells in healthy people across ages. A second PCR, run for roughly 7 to 11 cycles, used a sample-barcoded 5' primer plus a J-beta primer mix. TCRdb reprocessed the 5' RACE reads via MiXCR and lists one record per CDR3 protein. The sample lists approximately 600,000 distinct CDR3 sequences, roughly 53% occurring once. The specimen sequenced was blood. The receptor source for this set is a man between 60 and 75 years old in good health.

The chain combines TRBV4-2 with TRBJ2-5; 7 bases align to TRBD2. V trimming: 2 bases; J trimming: 3 bases; junction bases outside the gene matches: 9. Germline loops: CDR1 LGHNA, CDR2 YNFKEQ. This CDR3 is built from 16 residues. Here the CDR3 reads CASSQLAQGGEETQYF. CDR3 DNA sequence: TGTGCCAGCAGCCAACTGGCCCAGGGAGGGGAAGAGACCCAGTACTTC.

J is TRBJ1-6 and V is TRBV7-9, with D possibly TRBD1 on 5 matching bases. This CDR3 has 14 residues. With 5 bases removed from V and 8 bases from J, the gap between germline ends came to 13 bases. Germline CDR1 SEHNR, CDR2 FQNEAQ (reference sequence). The CDR3, as DNA: TGTGCCAGCAGCATGGGACCTTCGGATTCACCCCTCCACTTT. It codes for CASSMGPSDSPLHF.

The table lists this clonotype with many counts. The V and J genes are TRBV4-2 and TRBJ2-5; the match to TRBD2 covers 8 bases. The CDR3 sequence is 14 residues long. CDR1 and CDR2 from the germline V gene are LGHNA and YNFKEQ. Trimming at V came to 4 bases and at J to 2 bases, leaving 3 bases not matched to a gene. The CDR3 loop reads CASSRRGGQETQYF. Written as DNA, the CDR3 is TGTGCCAGCAGCCGCCGGGGGGGACAAGAGACCCAGTACTTC.

The chain joins TRBV2 to TRBJ2-2; 7 bases are a match to TRBD1. Germline lookup yields CDR1 SNHLY and CDR2 FYNNEI. The ends lost 5 bases at V and 2 bases at J; junction bases unmatched: 5. CDR3 size: 15 residues. CDR3 nucleotides: TGTGCCAGCAGTACACAGGGGAGAAACACCGGGGAGCTGTTTTTT. This translates into CASSTQGRNTGELFF.

This chain uses TRBV20-1 with TRBJ1-1; possible D gene TRBD1, 6 bases. CDR1 and CDR2 (germline): DFQATT, SNEGSKA (reference sequence). Trimming removed 2 bases at V and 4 bases at J, with 8 bases between. The CDR3 extends over 12 amino acids. The CDR3 DNA reads as TGCAGTGCTAGAAACAGGGCCACTGAAGCTTTCTTT. Encoded protein: CSARNRATEAFF.

V and J are TRBV24-1 and TRBJ2-2; maybe TRBD2 (5 bases). CDR1 and CDR2 from the germline V gene are KGHDR and SFDVKD. The germline V and J ends were trimmed by 3 bases and 5 bases, with 18 bases remaining between them. The length of the CDR3 is 17 residues. CDR3 in DNA: TGTGCCACCAGTGATGAAAAGTCCAAAGGCGGGACCGGGGAGCTGTTTTTT. It is translated as CATSDEKSKGGTGELFF.

With respect to this clonotype: Just one base apart from a much larger clone, this may be a read error. This chain uses TRBV7-2 with TRBJ2-1; 10 positions agree with TRBD1. Germline lookup yields CDR1 SGHTA and CDR2 FQGNSA. The CDR3 sequence is 16 residues long. V was pared by 4 bases and J by 9 bases, with 12 bases of the junction left unmatched. The CDR3 region has the DNA TGTGCCAGCAGCTCTAGGGGGACAGGGGCTCGATGTGAGCAGTTCTTC. Its translation: CASSSRGTGARCEQFF. Full variable domain (remainder filled in from reference TRBV7-2 and TRBJ2-1): GAGVSQSPSNKVTEKGKDVELRCDPISGHTALYWYRQSLGQGLEFLIYFQGNSAPDKSGLPSDRFSAERTGGSVSTLTIQRTQQEDSAVYLCASSSRGTGARCEQFFGPGTRLTVL.

This clonotype has at least ten counts. The chain combines TRBV5-6 with TRBJ2-6, with TRBD1 matching over 10 bases. Germline-derived CDR1 and CDR2 are SGHDT and YYEEEE. After removal of 4 bases from V and 4 bases from J, the junction contained 8 bases not matched to a gene. This CDR3 is 17 amino acids long. The CDR3, as DNA: TGTGCCAGCAGCCTCCGGGACAGGGGTTCCGGGGCCAACGTCCTGACTTTC. It is translated as CASSLRDRGSGANVLTF. Full variable domain (missing parts from reference TRBV5-6 and TRBJ2-6): DAGVTQSPTHLIKTRGQQVTLRCSPKSGHDTVSWYQQALGQGPQFIFQYYEEEERQRGNFPDRFSGHQFPNYSSELNVNALLLGDSALYLCASSLRDRGSGANVLTFGAGSRLTVL.

Worth noting for this clonotype: One end of the junction is discordant with germline, which a read error may explain. The chain uses TRBV7-2 and TRBJ1-3; possibly TRBD1 for D (5 bases). The germline V gene encodes CDR1 SGHTA and CDR2 FQGNSA. The CDR3 sequence is 13 residues long. The CDR3 spells CVSSPQGRNTIYF. The CDR3 nucleotides are TGTGTCAGCAGCCCGCAGGGTAGAAACACCATATATTTT.

The chain employs TRBV6-5 and TRBJ2-3, with 7 positions matching TRBD2. This CDR3 comprises 15 residues. Germline V gene sequence: CDR1 MNHEY, CDR2 SVGAGI. Germline trimming cut 6 bases from V and 2 bases from J; bases unmatched to any gene: 8. The CDR3 loop is CASSTSGDPTDTQYF. In DNA, the CDR3 is TGTGCCAGCAGCACGAGCGGGGACCCCACAGATACGCAGTATTTT.

This clonotype was seen a few times. This chain joins TRBV5-1 and TRBJ1-4; the match to TRBD1 covers 7 bases. V was clipped by 3 bases and J by 3 bases; unmatched bases: 2. The CDR3 covers 14 residues. Germline values: CDR1 SGHRS, CDR2 YFSETQ. CDR3 DNA: TGCGCCAGCAGCTCGGGACAGTCTAATGAAAAACTGTTTTTT. Encoded protein: CASSSGQSNEKLFF.

The J gene is TRBJ1-1, the V gene TRBV6-5; D perhaps matches TRBD1 (6 bases). The CDR3 is 12 amino acids. CDR1 MNHEY and CDR2 SVGAGI come from the germline V gene. Trimming took off 10 bases at V and 5 bases at J, with 14 bases between the two ends. The CDR3 reads CATGTSATEAFF. The CDR3 DNA reads as TGTGCCACCGGGACAAGCGCTACTGAAGCTTTCTTT.

This clonotype was seen more than once but under ten times. The chain carries TRBV11-2 and TRBJ1-2; TRBD1 matches at 9 bases. Germline CDR1 reads SGHAT; CDR2 reads FQNNGV. V trimming: 1 base; J trimming: 6 bases; junction bases outside the gene matches: 3. This CDR3 has 14 residues. The DNA of the CDR3 is TGTGCCAGCAGCTTAGGAACAGGGGGCAATGGCTACACCTTC. Amino acid sequence: CASSLGTGGNGYTF.

This clonotype was observed a few times. This chain links TRBV7-2 with TRBJ1-2, with 10 bases aligning to TRBD1. With V trimmed by 5 bases and J by 5 bases, 5 bases remained unmatched. The germline gives CDR1 SGHTA, CDR2 FQGNSA. The CDR3 extends over 14 amino acids. DNA of the CDR3: TGTGCCAGCAGCCCGACAGGGGGCGGGTATGGCTACACCTTC. Translated, it gives CASSPTGGGYGYTF.

In its sample, this clonotype was seen a few times. The chain has TRBV20-1 and TRBJ2-5, with 8 bases identical to TRBD2. The CDR3 runs to 14 residues. The trim removed 6 bases at V and 2 bases at J, leaving 8 bases unmatched. Germline V lookup: CDR1 DFQATT, CDR2 SNEGSKA (reference sequence). This chain's CDR3 is CSAVLGGGQETQYF. In DNA, the CDR3 is TGCAGTGCCGTTCTCGGGGGGGGGCAAGAGACCCAGTACTTC.

Details on this clonotype: Relative to the germline gene, one junction end is altered; a read error may explain this. DNA for the CDR3: TGTGCCAGCGGCTTAGATGGCAGGAGGAATCAGCCCCAGCATTTT. It is translated as CASGLDGRRNQPQHF. This chain connects TRBV7-2 to TRBJ1-5; D is uncertain. Germline V gene lookup returns CDR1 SGHTA and CDR2 FQGNSA. The CDR3 is 15 amino acids.

The rearrangement joins TRBV29-1 to TRBJ2-7; maybe TRBD1 (6 bases). Germline CDR1 SQVTM, CDR2 ANQGSEA. V was pared by 4 bases and J by 1 base, with 8 bases between. The CDR3 loop spans 12 amino acids. DNA of the CDR3: TGCAGCGTTGGAGGGGGATCCTACGAGCAGTACTTC. The encoded protein is CSVGGGSYEQYF.

This clonotype was detected only a few times. The V and J genes are TRBV28 and TRBJ2-7; a weak D match, TRBD2 (7 bases). Germline V gene lookup returns CDR1 MDHEN and CDR2 SYDVKM. V was cut by 5 bases and J by 4 bases, with 15 bases left in between. The CDR3 runs 14 residues. The CDR3 is CASSPGGGLYEQYF. As DNA, the CDR3 is TGTGCCAGCAGTCCTGGGGGGGGGCTGTACGAGCAGTACTTC.

The gene calls are TRBV7-6 and TRBJ1-6, with D unclear. Per germline, CDR1 SGHVS and CDR2 FNYEAQ. The CDR3 totals 12 residues. The V end lost 2 bases, the J end lost 9 bases, and 5 bases lay between the germline ends. Written as DNA, the CDR3 is TGTGCCAGCAGCTTATTCGGTTCACCCCTCCACTTT. The encoded protein is CASSLFGSPLHF.

The chain combines TRBV2 with TRBJ1-1; D may be TRBD1 (5 bases). The germline V and J ends were trimmed by 4 bases and 8 bases, with 11 bases remaining between them. Germline lookup yields CDR1 SNHLY and CDR2 FYNNEI. This CDR3 is 12 amino acids long. The CDR3 DNA is TGTGCCAGCAGTGTCGGGCGGGGGGAAGCTTTCTTT. Translating it yields CASSVGRGEAFF.

The gene calls are TRBV7-9 and TRBJ2-1; D call uncertain. V was trimmed by 3 bases and J by 5 bases, leaving 8 bases between them. The V gene's germline CDR1 is SEHNR and CDR2 FQNEAQ (reference sequence). The CDR3 length is 13 residues. The CDR3 nucleotides read TGTGCCAGCAGCTTCAACAGTAACAATGAGCAGTTCTTC. Translated, it gives CASSFNSNNEQFF. Using reference TRBV7-9 and TRBJ2-1 for the parts outside the CDR3, the full variable domain is DTGVSQNPRHKITKRGQNVTFRCDPISEHNRLYWYRQTLGQGPEFLTYFQNEAQLEKSRLLSDRFSAERPKGSFSTLEIQRTEQGDSAMYLCASSFNSNNEQFFGPGTRLTVL.

The chain recombines TRBV5-1 with TRBJ1-2, with D possibly TRBD1 on 5 matching bases. The V end was cut by 3 bases, the J end by 6 bases, with 18 bases between. Germline V gene sequence: CDR1 SGHRS, CDR2 YFSETQ. CDR3 length: 15 amino acids. The DNA of the CDR3 is TGCGCCAGCAGCTCGGACACCAACACGCGGGATGGCTACACCTTC. It codes for CASSSDTNTRDGYTF.

The chain joins TRBV7-2 to TRBJ2-5; D not resolved. The length of the CDR3 is 12 residues. Germline CDR1 SGHTA, CDR2 FQGNSA. V lost 5 bases, J lost 2 bases, and 6 bases lay in between. CDR3 nucleotide sequence: TGTGCCAGCAGCGGGGAACAAGAGACCCAGTACTTC. This translates into CASSGEQETQYF. The full variable domain, in which reference TRBV7-2 and TRBJ2-5 provide the parts outside the CDR3, is GAGVSQSPSNKVTEKGKDVELRCDPISGHTALYWYRQSLGQGLEFLIYFQGNSAPDKSGLPSDRFSAERTGGSVSTLTIQRTQQEDSAVYLCASSGEQETQYFGPGTRLLVL.

The rearrangement joins TRBV29-1 to TRBJ2-5, with 10 bases lining up with TRBD2. Germline CDR1 is SQVTM and CDR2 is ANQGSEA. The CDR3 loop spans 15 amino acids. J gave up 4 bases and V 4 bases, and 9 bases lay outside the gene matches. The CDR3 reads CSVVLAGVVRETQYF. CDR3 sequence (DNA): TGCAGCGTTGTGCTAGCGGGGGTCGTAAGAGAGACCCAGTACTTC.

The V gene is TRBV4-1, the J gene TRBJ1-4, with D maybe TRBD1 (6 bases). The V gene lost 2 bases and the J gene lost 5 bases, with 15 bases spanning the gap. The CDR3 is made up of 16 amino acids. Germline V gives CDR1 MGHRA, CDR2 YSYEKL. This chain's CDR3 is CASSQSGGRDNEKLFF. The DNA of the CDR3 is TGCGCCAGCAGCCAAAGCGGGGGCAGGGACAATGAAAAACTGTTTTTT.

This clonotype showed up just a few times. CDR3 protein: CASSPRGSVYNEQYF. In DNA form, the CDR3 reads TGTGCCAGCAGCCCCAGGGGGTCCGTTTACAATGAGCAGTACTTC. This sequence joins TRBV13 and TRBJ2-5, with 7 bases lining up with TRBD1. The ends lost 5 bases at V and 11 bases at J; junction bases unmatched: 17. CDR1 is PRHDT and CDR2 is FYEKMQ in the germline V gene (reference sequence). The CDR3 consists of 15 residues.

This rearrangement joins TRBV6-1 to TRBJ2-1; TRBD1 aligns across 7 bases. J was trimmed by 8 bases and V by 4 bases; bases with no gene match: 8. CDR1 is MNHNS and CDR2 is SASEGT in the germline V gene. There are 14 residues in the CDR3. The CDR3 bases are TGTGCCAGCAGTGTGAGACAGGGAGTAGATGAGCAGTTCTTC. Its protein is CASSVRQGVDEQFF.

V gene TRBV12-3 or TRBV12-4 combines with J gene TRBJ2-3, with 11 bases aligning to TRBD2. J gave up 3 bases and V 2 bases, and 13 bases lay outside the gene matches. The CDR3 extends over 19 amino acids. DNA for the CDR3: TGTGCCAGCAGTTTAAGGGGGACCCGACTAGCGGGGAAAACAGATACGCAGTATTTT. Protein sequence: CASSLRGTRLAGKTDTQYF.

The rearrangement joins TRBV20-1 to TRBJ2-5; D ambiguous. Germline V gene lookup returns CDR1 DFQATT and CDR2 SNEGSKA (reference sequence). The CDR3 is made up of 13 amino acids. With 4 bases removed from V and 5 bases from J, the gap between germline ends came to 14 bases. DNA of the CDR3: TGCAGTGCTATAGACGGGTGGCTGGAGACCCAGTACTTC. Protein product: CSAIDGWLETQYF.